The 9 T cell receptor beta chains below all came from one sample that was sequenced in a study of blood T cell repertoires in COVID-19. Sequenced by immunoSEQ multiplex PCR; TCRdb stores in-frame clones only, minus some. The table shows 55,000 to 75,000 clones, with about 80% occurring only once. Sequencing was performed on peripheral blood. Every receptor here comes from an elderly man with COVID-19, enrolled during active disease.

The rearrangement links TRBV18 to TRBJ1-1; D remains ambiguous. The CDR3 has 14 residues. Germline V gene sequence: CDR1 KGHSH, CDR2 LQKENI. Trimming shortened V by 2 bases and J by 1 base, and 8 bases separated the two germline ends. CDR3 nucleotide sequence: TGTGCCAGCTCACCAACCGGGAAGAACACTGAAGCTTTCTTT. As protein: CASSPTGKNTEAFF.

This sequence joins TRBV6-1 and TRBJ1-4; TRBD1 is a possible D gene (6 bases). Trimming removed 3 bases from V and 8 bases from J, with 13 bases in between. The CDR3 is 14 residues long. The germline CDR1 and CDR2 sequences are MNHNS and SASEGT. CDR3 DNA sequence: TGTGCCAGCAGTGACCCAGGGGCTGGAGAAAAACTGTTTTTT. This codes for CASSDPGAGEKLFF.

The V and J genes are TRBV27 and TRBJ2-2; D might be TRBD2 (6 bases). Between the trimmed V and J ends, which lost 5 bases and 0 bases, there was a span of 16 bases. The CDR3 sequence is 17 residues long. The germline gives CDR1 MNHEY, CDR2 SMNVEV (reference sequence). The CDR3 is CASSPSAGRSNTGELFF. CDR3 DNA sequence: TGTGCCAGCAGTCCCTCCGCGGGGCGGTCGAACACCGGGGAGCTGTTTTTT.

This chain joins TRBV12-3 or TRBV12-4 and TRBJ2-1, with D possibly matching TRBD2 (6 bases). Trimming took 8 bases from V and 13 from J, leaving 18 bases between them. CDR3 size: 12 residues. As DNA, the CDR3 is TGTGCCAGCGGGGCGGGAAGGGTAAGACAGTTCTTC. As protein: CASGAGRVRQFF.

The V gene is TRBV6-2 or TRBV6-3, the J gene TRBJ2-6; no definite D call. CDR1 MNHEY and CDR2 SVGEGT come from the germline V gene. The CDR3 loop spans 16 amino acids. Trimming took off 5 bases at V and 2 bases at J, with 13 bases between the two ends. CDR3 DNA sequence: TGTGCCAGCAGTACGCCACTGTTTACTGGGGCCAACGTCCTGACTTTC. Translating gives CASSTPLFTGANVLTF.

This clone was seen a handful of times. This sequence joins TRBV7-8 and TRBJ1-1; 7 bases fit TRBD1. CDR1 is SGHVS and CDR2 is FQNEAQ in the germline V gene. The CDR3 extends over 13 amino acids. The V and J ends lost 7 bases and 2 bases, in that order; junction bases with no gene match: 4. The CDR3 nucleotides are TGTGCCAGCACCAAGGGGGCAAACACTGAAGCTTTCTTT. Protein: CASTKGANTEAFF.

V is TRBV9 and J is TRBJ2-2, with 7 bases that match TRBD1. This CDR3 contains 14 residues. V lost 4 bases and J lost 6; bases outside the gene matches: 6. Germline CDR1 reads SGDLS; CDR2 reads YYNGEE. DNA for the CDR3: TGTGCCAGCAGCCCTCGACAGGGCTCCGGGGAGCTGTTTTTT. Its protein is CASSPRQGSGELFF.

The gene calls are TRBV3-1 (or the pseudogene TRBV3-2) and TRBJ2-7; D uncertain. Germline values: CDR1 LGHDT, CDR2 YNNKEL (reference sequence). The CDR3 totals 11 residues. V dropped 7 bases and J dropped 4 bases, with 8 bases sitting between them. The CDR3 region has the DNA TGTGCCAGCAACCACTCTTACGAGCAGTACTTC. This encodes CASNHSYEQYF.

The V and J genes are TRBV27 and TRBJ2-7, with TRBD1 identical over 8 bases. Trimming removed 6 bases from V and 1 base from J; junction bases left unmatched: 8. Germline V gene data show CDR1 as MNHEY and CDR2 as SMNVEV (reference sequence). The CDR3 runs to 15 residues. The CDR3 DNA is TGTGCCAGCAGCCCCCCGGGACAGGCTTCCTACGAGCAGTACTTC. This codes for CASSPPGQASYEQYF.